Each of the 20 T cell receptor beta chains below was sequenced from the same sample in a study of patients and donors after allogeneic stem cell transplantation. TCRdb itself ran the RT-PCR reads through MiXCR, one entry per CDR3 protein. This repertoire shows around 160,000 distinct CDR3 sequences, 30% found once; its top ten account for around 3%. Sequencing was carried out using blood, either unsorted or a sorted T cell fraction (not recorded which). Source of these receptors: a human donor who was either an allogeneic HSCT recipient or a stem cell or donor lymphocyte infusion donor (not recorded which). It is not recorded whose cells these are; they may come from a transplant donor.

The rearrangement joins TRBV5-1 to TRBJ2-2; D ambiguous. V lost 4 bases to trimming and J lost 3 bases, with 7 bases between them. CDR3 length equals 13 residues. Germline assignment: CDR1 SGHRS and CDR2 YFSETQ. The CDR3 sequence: CASSEWDTGELFF. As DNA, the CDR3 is TGCGCCAGCAGCGAATGGGACACCGGGGAGCTGTTTTTT.

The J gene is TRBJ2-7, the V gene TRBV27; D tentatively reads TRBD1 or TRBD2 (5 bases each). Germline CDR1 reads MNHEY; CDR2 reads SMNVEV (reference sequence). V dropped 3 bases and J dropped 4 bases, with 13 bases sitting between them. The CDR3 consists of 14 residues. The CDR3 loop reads CASSFGAEEYEQYF. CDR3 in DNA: TGTGCCAGCAGTTTCGGGGCTGAGGAGTACGAGCAGTACTTC.

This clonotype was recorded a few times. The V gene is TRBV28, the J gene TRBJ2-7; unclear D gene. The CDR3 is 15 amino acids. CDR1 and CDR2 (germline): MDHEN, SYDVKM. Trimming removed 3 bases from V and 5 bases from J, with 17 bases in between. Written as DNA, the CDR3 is TGTGCCAGCAGTTTGGTACTTGCTTTGATCCACGAGCAGTACTTC. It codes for CASSLVLALIHEQYF.

This CDR3 reads CSVSLVAAFLIDTQYF. CDR3 nucleotide sequence: TGCAGCGTTTCCCTTGTGGCGGCCTTCTTAATAGATACGCAGTATTTT. The chain employs TRBV29-1 and TRBJ2-3, with D unresolved. Trimming removed 5 bases at V and 5 bases at J, with 23 bases between. The germline CDR1 and CDR2 sequences are SQVTM and ANQGSEA. This CDR3 has 16 amino acids.

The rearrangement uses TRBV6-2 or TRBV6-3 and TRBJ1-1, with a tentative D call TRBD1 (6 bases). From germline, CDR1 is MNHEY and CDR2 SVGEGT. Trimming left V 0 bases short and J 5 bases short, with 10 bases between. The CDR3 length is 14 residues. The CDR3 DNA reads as TGTGCCAGCAGTTACTCGGGGGGGCTGACTGAAGCTTTCTTT. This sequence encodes CASSYSGGLTEAFF.

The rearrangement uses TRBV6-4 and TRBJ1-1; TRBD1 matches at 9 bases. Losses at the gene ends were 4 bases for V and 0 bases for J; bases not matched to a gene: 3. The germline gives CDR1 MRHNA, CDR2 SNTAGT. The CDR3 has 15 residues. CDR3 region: CASSVTGGMNTEAFF. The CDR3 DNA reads TGTGCCAGCAGTGTAACAGGGGGCATGAACACTGAAGCTTTCTTT.

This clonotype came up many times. The CDR3 DNA sequence: TGTGCCAGCAGCCAAGATGGAAATCAGCCCCAGCATTTT. Encoded protein: CASSQDGNQPQHF. This rearrangement joins TRBV3-1 to TRBJ1-5; D uncertain. Trimming took 0 bases from V and 4 from J, leaving 4 bases between them. The CDR3 loop spans 13 amino acids. Germline V gives CDR1 LGHDT, CDR2 YNNKEL (reference sequence).

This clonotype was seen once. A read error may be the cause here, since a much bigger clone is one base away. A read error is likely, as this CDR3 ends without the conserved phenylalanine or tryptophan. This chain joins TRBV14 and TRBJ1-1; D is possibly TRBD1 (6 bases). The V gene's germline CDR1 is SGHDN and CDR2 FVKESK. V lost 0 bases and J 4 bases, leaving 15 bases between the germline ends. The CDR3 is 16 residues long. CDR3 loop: CASSQDLTGTGTEAFL. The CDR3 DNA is TGTGCCAGCAGCCAAGATCTAACAGGGACGGGCACTGAAGCTTTCCTT.

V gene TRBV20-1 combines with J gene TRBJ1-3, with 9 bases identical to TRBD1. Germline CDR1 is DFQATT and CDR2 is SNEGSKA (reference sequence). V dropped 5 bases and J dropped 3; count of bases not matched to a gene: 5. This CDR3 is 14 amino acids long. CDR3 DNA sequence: TGCAGTGCTCTACCGGGACAGGGTGGAAACACCATATATTTT. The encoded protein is CSALPGQGGNTIYF.

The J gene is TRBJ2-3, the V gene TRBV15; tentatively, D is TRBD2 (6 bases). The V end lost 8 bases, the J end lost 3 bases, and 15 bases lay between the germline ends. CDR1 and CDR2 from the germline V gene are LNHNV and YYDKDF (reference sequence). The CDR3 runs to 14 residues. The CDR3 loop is CATSHPGVTDTQYF. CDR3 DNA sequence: TGTGCCACCTCCCATCCGGGGGTAACAGATACGCAGTATTTT.

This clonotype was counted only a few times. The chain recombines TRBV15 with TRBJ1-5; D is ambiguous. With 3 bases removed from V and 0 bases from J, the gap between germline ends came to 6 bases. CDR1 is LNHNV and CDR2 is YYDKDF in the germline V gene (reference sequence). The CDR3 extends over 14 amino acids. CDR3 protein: CATSSRHSNQPQHF. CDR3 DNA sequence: TGTGCCACCAGCAGTAGGCATAGCAATCAGCCCCAGCATTTT. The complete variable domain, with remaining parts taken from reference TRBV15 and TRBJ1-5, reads DAMVIQNPRYQVTQFGKPVTLSCSQTLNHNVMYWYQQKSSQAPKLLFHYYDKDFNNEADTPDNFQSRRPNTSFCFLDIRSPGLGDTAMYLCATSSRHSNQPQHFGDGTRLSIL.

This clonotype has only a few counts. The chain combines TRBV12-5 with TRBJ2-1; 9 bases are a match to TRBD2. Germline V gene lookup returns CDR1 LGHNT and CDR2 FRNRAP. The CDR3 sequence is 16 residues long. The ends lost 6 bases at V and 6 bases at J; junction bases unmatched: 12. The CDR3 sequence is CASGSPAGGPSNEQFF. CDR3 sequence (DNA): TGTGCTAGTGGCTCCCCAGCGGGAGGCCCCAGCAATGAGCAGTTCTTC.

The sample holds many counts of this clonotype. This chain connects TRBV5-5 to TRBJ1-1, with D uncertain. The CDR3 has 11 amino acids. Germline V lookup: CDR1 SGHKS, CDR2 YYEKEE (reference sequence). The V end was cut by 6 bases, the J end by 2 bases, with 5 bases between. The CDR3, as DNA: TGTGCCAGCATCCTTAACACTGAAGCTTTCTTT. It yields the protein CASILNTEAFF.

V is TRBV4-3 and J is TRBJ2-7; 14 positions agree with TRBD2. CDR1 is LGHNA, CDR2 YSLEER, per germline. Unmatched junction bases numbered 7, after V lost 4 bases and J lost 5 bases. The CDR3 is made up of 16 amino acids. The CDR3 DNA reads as TGCGCCAGCAGCCTACTAGGGGGACTAGCGGGAGACGAGCAGTACTTC. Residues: CASSLLGGLAGDEQYF.

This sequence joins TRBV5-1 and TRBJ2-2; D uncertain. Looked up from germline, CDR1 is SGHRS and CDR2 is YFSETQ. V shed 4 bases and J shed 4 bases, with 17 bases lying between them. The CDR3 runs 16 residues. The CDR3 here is CASSPMVLAGTGELFF. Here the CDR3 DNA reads TGCGCCAGCAGCCCAATGGTATTAGCCGGCACCGGGGAGCTGTTTTTT.

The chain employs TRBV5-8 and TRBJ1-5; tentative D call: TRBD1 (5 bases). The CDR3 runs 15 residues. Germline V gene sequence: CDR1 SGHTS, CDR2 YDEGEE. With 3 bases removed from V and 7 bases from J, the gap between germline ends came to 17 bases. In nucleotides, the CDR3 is TGTGCCAGCAGCTCACTGGGGGACCTCAGGCAGCCCCAGCATTTT. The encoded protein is CASSSLGDLRQPQHF.

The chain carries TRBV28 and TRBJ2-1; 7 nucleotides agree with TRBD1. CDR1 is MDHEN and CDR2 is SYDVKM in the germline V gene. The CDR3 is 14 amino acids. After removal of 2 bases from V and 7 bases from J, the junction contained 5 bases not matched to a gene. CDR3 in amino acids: CASSLPQGRNEQFF. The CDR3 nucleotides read TGTGCCAGCAGTTTACCACAGGGGCGGAATGAGCAGTTCTTC.

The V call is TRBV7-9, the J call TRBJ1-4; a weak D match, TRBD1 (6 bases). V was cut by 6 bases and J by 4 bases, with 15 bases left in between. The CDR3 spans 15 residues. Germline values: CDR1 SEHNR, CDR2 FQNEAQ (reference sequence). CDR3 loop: CASSSQGRVNEKLFF. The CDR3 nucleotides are TGTGCCAGCAGTTCACAGGGACGGGTTAATGAAAAACTGTTTTTT. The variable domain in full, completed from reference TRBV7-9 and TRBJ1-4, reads DTGVSQNPRHKITKRGQNVTFRCDPISEHNRLYWYRQTLGQGPEFLTYFQNEAQLEKSRLLSDRFSAERPKGSFSTLEIQRTEQGDSAMYLCASSSQGRVNEKLFFGSGTQLSVL.

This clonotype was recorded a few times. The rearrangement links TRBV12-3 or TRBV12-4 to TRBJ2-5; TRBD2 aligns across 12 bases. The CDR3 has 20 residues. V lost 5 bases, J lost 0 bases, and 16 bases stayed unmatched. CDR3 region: CASSPTPGTSGSKYQETQYF. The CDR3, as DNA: TGTGCCAGCAGTCCGACACCCGGGACTAGCGGGTCCAAGTACCAAGAGACCCAGTACTTC.

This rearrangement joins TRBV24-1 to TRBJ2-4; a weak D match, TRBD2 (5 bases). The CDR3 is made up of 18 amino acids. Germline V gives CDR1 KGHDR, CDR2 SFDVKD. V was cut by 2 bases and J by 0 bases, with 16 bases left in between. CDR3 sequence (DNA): TGTGCCACCAGTGATTCCGTTCCCTTAGCGATAGCCAAAAACATTCAGTACTTC. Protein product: CATSDSVPLAIAKNIQYF.